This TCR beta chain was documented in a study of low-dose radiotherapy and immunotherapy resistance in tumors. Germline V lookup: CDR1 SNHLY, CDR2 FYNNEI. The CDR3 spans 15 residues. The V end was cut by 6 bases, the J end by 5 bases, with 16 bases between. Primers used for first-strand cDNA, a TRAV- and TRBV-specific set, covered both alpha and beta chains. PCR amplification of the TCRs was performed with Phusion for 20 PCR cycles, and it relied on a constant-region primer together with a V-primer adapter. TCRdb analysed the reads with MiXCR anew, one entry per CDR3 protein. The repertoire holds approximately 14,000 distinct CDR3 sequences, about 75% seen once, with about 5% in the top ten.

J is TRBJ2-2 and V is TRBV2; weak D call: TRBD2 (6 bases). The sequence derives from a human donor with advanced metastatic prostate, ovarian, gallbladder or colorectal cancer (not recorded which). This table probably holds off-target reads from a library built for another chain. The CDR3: CASSQLAWGTGELFF. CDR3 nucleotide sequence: TGTGCCAGCAGCCAGCTAGCGTGGGGTACCGGGGAGCTGTTTTTT.